This entry lists 9 T cell receptor beta chains sequenced from one sample in a study of cytomegalovirus exposure and HLA in healthy donors. PCR amplification relied on 60 Vbeta primers (plus 13 Jbeta primers). Some clones are missing from TCRdb's copy, which holds only in-frame ones; the method was immunoSEQ multiplex PCR. The sample holds some 99,000 clones, less than 80% seen once. The sequenced sample consisted of PBMCs. Every receptor here comes from a woman aged 50 to 60 in good health and CMV-seropositive.

The V and J genes are TRBV15 and TRBJ2-3, with a tentative D call TRBD1 (5 bases). The CDR3 covers 13 residues. CDR1 and CDR2 (germline): LNHNV, YYDKDF (reference sequence). The germline V and J ends were trimmed by 0 bases and 6 bases, with 7 bases remaining between them. The CDR3 nucleotides are TGTGCCACCAGCAGAGAGGGGCGGGATACGCAGTATTTT. This gives the protein CATSREGRDTQYF. Filled out from reference TRBV15 and TRBJ2-3, the complete variable domain reads DAMVIQNPRYQVTQFGKPVTLSCSQTLNHNVMYWYQQKSSQAPKLLFHYYDKDFNNEADTPDNFQSRRPNTSFCFLDIRSPGLGDTAMYLCATSREGRDTQYFGPGTRLTVL.

The chain couples TRBV7-9 to TRBJ1-1, with D possibly being TRBD1 (5 bases). This CDR3 has 14 residues. CDR1 and CDR2 (germline): SEHNR, FQNEAQ (reference sequence). With 4 bases removed from V and 2 bases from J, the gap between germline ends came to 11 bases. CDR3 sequence reads: CASSSGLTNTEAFF. CDR3 coding DNA: TGTGCCAGCAGCTCGGGACTCACCAACACTGAAGCTTTCTTT.

The gene calls are TRBV6-6 and TRBJ2-1; 8 nucleotides match TRBD2. Germline V gene sequence: CDR1 MNHNY, CDR2 SVGAGI (reference sequence). The V gene end was trimmed by 4 bases and the J gene end by 7 bases; junction bases not matched to a gene: 9. The CDR3 runs to 15 residues. This chain's CDR3 is CASSSGGAGENEQFF. The CDR3 DNA follows: TGTGCCAGCAGTTCGGGGGGGGCAGGGGAAAATGAGCAGTTCTTC.

In regard to this clone: One end of the junction is discordant with germline, which a read error may explain. The chain combines TRBV7-9 with TRBJ1-3; tentatively, D is TRBD1 (5 bases). This CDR3 comprises 13 residues. CDR1 and CDR2 from the germline V gene are SEHNR and FQNEAQ (reference sequence). This chain's CDR3 is CSSDGGSGNTIYF. The CDR3 DNA reads as TGTTCCAGCGACGGGGGGTCTGGAAACACCATATATTTT.

The V and J genes are TRBV20-1 and TRBJ2-7; no clear D gene. The germline V gene encodes CDR1 DFQATT and CDR2 SNEGSKA (reference sequence). V gave up 3 bases and J gave up 6 bases, with 6 bases separating them. The CDR3 sequence is 10 residues long. CDR3 in DNA: TGCAGTGCTAGTGTCGGCGAGCAGTACTTC. Its translation is CSASVGEQYF.

The chain recombines TRBV5-8 with TRBJ1-5; 8 bases match TRBD1. The CDR3 totals 16 residues. V dropped 5 bases and J dropped 2; count of bases not matched to a gene: 9. CDR1 and CDR2 from the germline V gene are SGHTS and YDEGEE. In DNA, the CDR3 is TGTGCCAGCAGTCCCTGGACAGGGATGGGCAATCAGCCCCAGCATTTT. It codes for CASSPWTGMGNQPQHF.

This sequence joins TRBV7-3 and TRBJ2-1; D perhaps matches TRBD2 (5 bases). The V gene lost 5 bases and the J gene lost 7 bases, with 12 bases spanning the gap. This CDR3 is 13 amino acids long. Germline loops: CDR1 SGHTA, CDR2 FQGTGA. DNA for the CDR3: TGTGCCAGCAGCGATACGCGAGGGAATGAGCAGTTCTTC. It is translated as CASSDTRGNEQFF.

The rearrangement links TRBV9 to TRBJ2-3, with D perhaps matching TRBD1 (6 bases). This CDR3 spans 14 amino acids. With 4 bases removed from V and 4 bases from J, the gap between germline ends came to 13 bases. The germline V gene encodes CDR1 SGDLS and CDR2 YYNGEE. The CDR3 DNA sequence: TGTGCCAGCAGCCAAGAGGGGGTGGCAGATACGCAGTATTTT. Protein sequence: CASSQEGVADTQYF.

V gene TRBV19 combines with J gene TRBJ2-5, with 7 bases lining up with TRBD1. Germline CDR1 LNHDA, CDR2 SQIVND (reference sequence). CDR3 size: 14 residues. V lost 6 bases and J lost 4; bases outside the gene matches: 8. CDR3 sequence (DNA): TGTGCCAGTAGCAATAGACAGGGCGCAGAGACCCAGTACTTC. This translates into CASSNRQGAETQYF.